These 10 T cell receptor beta chains share one sample of origin, sequenced in a study of breast tumors, draining lymph nodes, adjacent tissues. The lymph nodes were axillary draining lymph nodes from breast cancer patients. TCRdb processed the multiplex PCR reads anew with MiXCR; each CDR3 protein has one entry. The sample holds approximately 230,000 distinct CDR3 sequences; less than 45% are singletons and the top ten take approximately 3.6%. Sequencing was done on a sample of axillary lymph node tissue. All receptors come from a female donor with breast cancer. Some clones in this sample may be carry-over from other donors' samples.

This clonotype was detected only a few times. The V gene is TRBV3-1, the J gene TRBJ2-6, with 9 bases fitting TRBD2. The ends lost 0 bases at V and 1 base at J; junction bases unmatched: 4. Per germline, CDR1 LGHDT and CDR2 YNNKEL (reference sequence). The CDR3 runs to 18 residues. The CDR3: CASSQDAGGGSGANVLTF. The CDR3 DNA sequence: TGTGCCAGCAGCCAAGATGCGGGAGGGGGGTCTGGGGCCAACGTCCTGACTTTC.

This clonotype was detected ten times or more. The CDR3 nucleotides are TGTGCCAGCAGCCGCTCTACTAGTTCCGAGCAGTACTTC. It codes for CASSRSTSSEQYF. The rearrangement uses TRBV11-2 and TRBJ2-7; a possible D gene is TRBD2 (5 bases). The CDR3 length is 13 residues. The germline V and J ends were trimmed by 5 bases and 6 bases, with 14 bases remaining between them. Per germline, CDR1 SGHAT and CDR2 FQNNGV.

Of note for this clonotype: This may arise from a read error, as a much more abundant clone is one base away. This likely comes from a read error, as the CDR3 has no conserved phenylalanine or tryptophan at its end. The chain uses TRBV24-1 and TRBJ2-5; 10 bases align to TRBD2. V shed 3 bases, J shed 0 bases, and the junction held 9 bases outside the gene matches. CDR1 and CDR2 (germline): KGHDR, SFDVKD. The CDR3 length is 18 residues. The CDR3 region has the DNA TGTGCCACCAGTGATCCCTTCCGGAGCGGGAGGGACCAAGAGACCCAGTACCTC. As protein: CATSDPFRSGRDQETQYL.

This clonotype was recorded at least ten times. This rearrangement joins TRBV7-2 to TRBJ1-4; D is perhaps TRBD1 (5 bases). The CDR3 is 14 amino acids. Germline CDR1 and CDR2: SGHTA and FQGNSA. V dropped 5 bases and J dropped 5 bases, with 12 bases sitting between them. The CDR3 nucleotides are TGTGCCAGCAGCCCCGGGACGGTGAATGAAAAACTGTTTTTT. Translated: CASSPGTVNEKLFF.

In its sample, this clonotype was seen many times. The chain joins TRBV15 to TRBJ2-2; TRBD2 agrees at 7 bases. J lost 0 bases, V lost 8 bases, and 9 bases had no gene match. Germline CDR1 LNHNV, CDR2 YYDKDF (reference sequence). The CDR3 contains 16 residues. Here the CDR3 DNA reads TGTGCCACCCGGGAGGCGCGGGATCCGAACACCGGGGAGCTGTTTTTT. This sequence encodes CATREARDPNTGELFF.

The table lists this clonotype with many counts. The gene calls are TRBV5-1 and TRBJ2-7; possible D gene TRBD1, 6 bases. Trimming cost V 4 bases and J 4 bases, with 15 bases left between them. This CDR3 comprises 14 residues. The germline V gene encodes CDR1 SGHRS and CDR2 YFSETQ. This chain's CDR3 is CASSPDWGPYEQYF. The CDR3 nucleotides read TGCGCCAGCAGCCCGGACTGGGGGCCGTACGAGCAGTACTTC.

Worth noting for this clonotype: Possible read error: a much larger clone is one base away. This sequence joins TRBV12-3 or TRBV12-4 and TRBJ2-5; D is perhaps TRBD2 (5 bases). The CDR3 length is 15 residues. Trimming removed 5 bases at V and 9 bases at J, with 22 bases between. CDR3 sequence (DNA): TGTGCCAGCAGTCTGGCCAGCCCTTACGTGGAGGCCCAGTACTTC. It encodes CASSLASPYVEAQYF.

This clonotype was counted a few times. This rearrangement joins TRBV6-5 to TRBJ2-2; D perhaps matches TRBD1 (6 bases). Trimming took off 2 bases at V and 6 bases at J, with 13 bases between the two ends. The CDR3 covers 15 residues. CDR1 is MNHEY, CDR2 SVGAGI, per germline. The CDR3 DNA reads as TGTGCCAGCAGTTACACAGGGTTGGCTTCCGGGGAGCTGTTTTTT. Translation: CASSYTGLASGELFF.

This clonotype occurred many times. This chain uses TRBV4-3 with TRBJ1-2; TRBD1 matches at 9 bases. This CDR3 spans 14 amino acids. CDR1 is LGHNA, CDR2 YSLEER, per germline. The V and J ends lost 2 bases and 8 bases, in that order; junction bases with no gene match: 6. This CDR3 is CASSQLQGAGGYTF. CDR3 sequence (DNA): TGCGCCAGCAGCCAACTACAGGGGGCGGGCGGCTACACCTTC.

Many counts were recorded for this clonotype. This rearrangement joins TRBV2 to TRBJ2-3, with TRBD2 identical over 7 bases. The CDR3 has 19 residues. Germline trimming cut 2 bases from V and 1 base from J; bases unmatched to any gene: 15. Germline V lookup: CDR1 SNHLY, CDR2 FYNNEI. The CDR3 protein is CASSEFVVISGQRTDTQYF. The CDR3 DNA reads as TGTGCCAGCAGTGAATTTGTCGTGATTAGCGGGCAGCGCACAGATACGCAGTATTTT.